A single sample is the source of the 23 T cell receptor beta chains below, sequenced in a study of blood T cell repertoires in COVID-19. Repertoires were generated with immunoSEQ multiplex PCR, while TCRdb's copy carries only in-frame clones and drops some. This sample has around 200,000 clones, with around four fifths found just once. The source material was peripheral blood. The receptors come from a man aged 50-60 years with active or convalescent COVID-19.

This sequence joins TRBV7-9 and TRBJ1-2; no firm D call. V dropped 5 bases and J dropped 2 bases, with 18 bases sitting between them. The CDR3 loop spans 16 amino acids. Germline lookup yields CDR1 SEHNR and CDR2 FQNEAQ (reference sequence). The CDR3 DNA sequence: TGTGCCAGCAGCCCCATAGTTGAAAGTTCAAACTATGGCTACACCTTC. Protein sequence: CASSPIVESSNYGYTF.

This sequence joins TRBV30 and TRBJ1-6, with a possible D match to TRBD1 (5 bases). V was shortened by 0 bases and J by 7 bases, with 10 bases between the two germline ends. CDR1 is GTSNPN and CDR2 is SVGIG in the germline V gene (reference sequence). The CDR3 runs 14 residues. CDR3 residues: CAWSVFQGNSPLHF. DNA for the CDR3: TGTGCCTGGAGTGTCTTTCAGGGCAATTCACCCCTCCACTTT.

This chain links TRBV19 with TRBJ2-2; D is undetermined. Trimming stripped 1 base from V and 3 bases from J, with 9 bases between. CDR1 is LNHDA, CDR2 SQIVND, per germline (reference sequence). This CDR3 comprises 15 residues. In DNA form, the CDR3 reads TGTGCCAGTAGTATAGGGCCGAGGTACACCGGGGAGCTGTTTTTT. This sequence encodes CASSIGPRYTGELFF.

This chain links TRBV28 with TRBJ2-3, with D tentatively TRBD1 (5 bases). Per germline, CDR1 MDHEN and CDR2 SYDVKM. CDR3 length: 15 residues. V lost 7 bases to trimming and J lost 0 bases, with 14 bases between them. CDR3 loop: CASTDIGASTDTQYF. CDR3 in DNA: TGTGCCAGCACTGACATTGGGGCTAGCACAGATACGCAGTATTTT.

This chain uses TRBV27 with TRBJ1-5; 7 nucleotides match TRBD1. The V gene's germline CDR1 is MNHEY and CDR2 SMNVEV (reference sequence). With 6 bases clipped from V and 7 bases from J, the junction kept 9 bases outside the gene matches. This CDR3 has 14 residues. The CDR3, as DNA: TGTGCCAGCAGCCCCGGGACAGCGGGCCAGCCCCAGCATTTT. Translated: CASSPGTAGQPQHF.

This clone was seen only a few times. The chain is built from TRBV19 and TRBJ1-6, with 8 bases lining up with TRBD1. CDR3 length: 13 amino acids. Looked up from germline, CDR1 is LNHDA and CDR2 is SQIVND (reference sequence). Germline trimming cut 5 bases from V and 8 bases from J; bases unmatched to any gene: 2. The CDR3 is CASSGQGYSPLHF. CDR3 DNA: TGTGCCAGTAGTGGACAGGGCTATTCACCCCTCCACTTT.

This chain uses TRBV30 with TRBJ2-3; D may be TRBD1 (6 bases). CDR1 and CDR2 from the germline V gene are GTSNPN and SVGIG (reference sequence). Trimming took 8 bases from V and 1 from J, leaving 13 bases between them. The CDR3 has 13 residues. CDR3 protein: CAHRVFRTDTQYF. DNA of the CDR3: TGTGCCCACAGGGTTTTCCGCACAGATACGCAGTATTTT.

This clone appeared many times. The chain employs TRBV19 and TRBJ2-1; D may be TRBD2 (6 bases). Germline V CDR1 and CDR2: LNHDA, SQIVND (reference sequence). Trimming removed 0 bases from V and 15 bases from J, with 12 bases in between. The CDR3 spans 12 residues. The CDR3 DNA sequence: TGTGCCAGTAGTATAGATCGGAGGAGGGCGTTCTTC. Encoded protein: CASSIDRRRAFF.

The rearrangement joins TRBV29-1 to TRBJ2-1; 8 bases match TRBD1. The CDR3 has 12 amino acids. With V trimmed by 7 bases and J by 7 bases, 6 bases remained unmatched. From germline, CDR1 is SQVTM and CDR2 ANQGSEA. The DNA for the CDR3 is TGCAGCGAGCGACAGGGGAGGAATGAGCAGTTCTTC. This codes for CSERQGRNEQFF.

The chain couples TRBV7-2 to TRBJ2-1; 9 nucleotides agree with TRBD2. Germline V CDR1 and CDR2: SGHTA, FQGNSA. This CDR3 is 15 amino acids long. After removal of 5 bases from V and 4 bases from J, the junction contained 6 bases not matched to a gene. CDR3 coding DNA: TGTGCCAGCAGCCAAGGACTAGCGATATACAATGAGCAGTTCTTC. Its translation is CASSQGLAIYNEQFF.

The chain has TRBV6-5 and TRBJ1-3; D gene ambiguous. Trimming removed 0 bases from V and 0 bases from J, with 9 bases in between. This CDR3 has 16 amino acids. CDR1 is MNHEY and CDR2 is SVGAGI in the germline V gene. For the CDR3, the DNA is TGTGCCAGCAGTTACTCACGACCTAGCTCTGGAAACACCATATATTTT. It is translated as CASSYSRPSSGNTIYF.

This chain uses TRBV6-5 with TRBJ1-4, with D unclear. The CDR3 runs to 14 residues. Deletions cut 0 bases from V and 10 bases from J, with 12 bases between. Per the germline V gene, CDR1 is MNHEY and CDR2 is SVGAGI. CDR3 protein: CASSYSAEGLKLFF. CDR3 bases: TGTGCCAGCAGTTACTCCGCGGAGGGCCTAAAACTGTTTTTT.

The V call is TRBV5-1, the J call TRBJ1-4; 10 nucleotides line up with TRBD1. Losses at the gene ends were 0 bases for V and 4 bases for J; bases not matched to a gene: 0. This CDR3 is 15 amino acids long. Per the germline V gene, CDR1 is SGHRS and CDR2 is YFSETQ. CDR3 nucleotides: TGCGCCAGCAGCTTGGGGGACAGGGGTAATGAAAAACTGTTTTTT. Translating gives CASSLGDRGNEKLFF.

The chain is built from TRBV5-4 and TRBJ1-4; D ambiguous. The CDR3 is 13 residues long. Germline lookup yields CDR1 SGHNT and CDR2 YYREEE (reference sequence). V was cut by 0 bases and J by 8 bases, with 8 bases left in between. CDR3 sequence (DNA): TGTGCCAGCAGCTTGGACCTAGGAGAAAAACTGTTTTTT. Translating it yields CASSLDLGEKLFF. Based on the CDR3 plus reference TRBV5-4 and TRBJ1-4, the full variable domain is ETGVTQSPTHLIKTRGQQVTLRCSSQSGHNTVSWYQQALGQGPQFIFQYYREEENGRGNFPPRFSGLQFPNYSSELNVNALELDDSALYLCASSLDLGEKLFFGSGTQLSVL.

DNA of the CDR3: TGCGCCAGCAGCTTGGAGGCGGGGACTGGCAATCAGCCCCAGCATTTT. Protein product: CASSLEAGTGNQPQHF. The V gene is TRBV5-1, the J gene TRBJ1-5, with D perhaps TRBD1 (5 bases). Germline V gives CDR1 SGHRS, CDR2 YFSETQ. V lost 0 bases, J lost 2 bases, and 12 bases lay in between. The CDR3 extends over 16 amino acids.

This chain connects TRBV28 to TRBJ1-3; D is possibly TRBD1 (5 bases). V was pared by 3 bases and J by 0 bases, with 9 bases between. CDR1 and CDR2 (germline): MDHEN, SYDVKM. The CDR3 totals 15 residues. The CDR3 loop is CASSFKGPSGNTIYF. CDR3 nucleotides: TGTGCCAGCAGTTTTAAGGGGCCCTCTGGAAACACCATATATTTT.

The chain has TRBV19 and TRBJ2-7; 10 bases are a match to TRBD1. Germline values: CDR1 LNHDA, CDR2 SQIVND (reference sequence). This CDR3 comprises 14 residues. With 6 bases clipped from V and 2 bases from J, the junction kept 4 bases outside the gene matches. CDR3 amino acids: CASRATGGPYEQYF. The CDR3 region has the DNA TGTGCCAGTAGAGCGACAGGGGGCCCCTACGAGCAGTACTTC.

The CDR3 nucleotides are TGTGCCTGGAGTGTGGGCACGGCGGGAAAACTGTTTTTT. Amino acid sequence: CAWSVGTAGKLFF. V and J are TRBV30 and TRBJ1-4, with no clear D. The CDR3 is made up of 13 amino acids. Germline loops: CDR1 GTSNPN, CDR2 SVGIG (reference sequence). Trimming left V 0 bases short and J 10 bases short, with 12 bases between. The whole variable domain, remainder taken from reference TRBV30 and TRBJ1-4, is SQTIHQWPATLVQPVGSPLSLECTVEGTSNPNLYWYRQAAGRGLQLLFYSVGIGQISSEVPQNLSASRPQDRQFILSSKKLLLSDSGFYLCAWSVGTAGKLFFGSGTQLSVL.

The chain joins TRBV28 to TRBJ2-3; 8 nucleotides agree with TRBD1. Trimming at V came to 6 bases and at J to 6 bases, leaving 8 bases not matched to a gene. This CDR3 region has 14 residues. The germline V gene has CDR1 MDHEN and CDR2 SYDVKM. CDR3 in amino acids: CASRLRTGSDTQYF. The CDR3 bases are TGTGCCAGCAGGCTTAGGACAGGGAGCGATACGCAGTATTTT.

The chain employs TRBV28 and TRBJ2-3; 7 bases agree with TRBD1. The germline gives CDR1 MDHEN, CDR2 SYDVKM. The CDR3 loop spans 17 amino acids. V trimming: 3 bases; J trimming: 0 bases; junction bases outside the gene matches: 9. CDR3 DNA sequence: TGTGCCAGCAGTTTCTCTACAGGGGCCCGAAGCACAGATACGCAGTATTTT. Its translation: CASSFSTGARSTDTQYF. The full variable domain, rest sourced from reference TRBV28 and TRBJ2-3, is DVKVTQSSRYLVKRTGEKVFLECVQDMDHENMFWYRQDPGLGLRLIYFSYDVKMKEKGDIPEGYSVSREKKERFSLILESASTNQTSMYLCASSFSTGARSTDTQYFGPGTRLTVL.

This clone was seen more than once but under ten times. The V gene is TRBV19, the J gene TRBJ1-5; the D is unclear. The CDR3 runs to 12 residues. The germline V and J ends were trimmed by 6 bases and 5 bases, with 8 bases remaining between them. Germline assignment: CDR1 LNHDA and CDR2 SQIVND (reference sequence). CDR3 amino acids: CASSLLDQPQHF. CDR3 in DNA: TGTGCCAGTAGCCTTCTAGATCAGCCCCAGCATTTT.

The chain employs TRBV11-2 and TRBJ2-1; 10 bases are a match to TRBD2. The CDR3 has 18 amino acids. The V segment lost 3 bases and the J segment 4 bases; nucleotides outside the gene matches: 12. The germline CDR1 and CDR2 sequences are SGHAT and FQNNGV. The CDR3 DNA reads as TGTGCCAGCAGCTTTGGTATTCCTAGCGGGAGAGGGTACAATGAGCAGTTCTTC. Protein product: CASSFGIPSGRGYNEQFF. Filled out from reference TRBV11-2 and TRBJ2-1, the complete variable domain reads EAGVAQSPRYKIIEKRQSVAFWCNPISGHATLYWYQQILGQGPKLLIQFQNNGVVDDSQLPKDRFSAERLKGVDSTLKIQPAKLEDSAVYLCASSFGIPSGRGYNEQFFGPGTRLTVL.

V usage is TRBV20-1 and J usage is TRBJ1-1; D is unclear. Trimming pared 1 base from V and 5 bases from J, leaving 5 bases between. The CDR3 is 11 residues long. Germline lookup yields CDR1 DFQATT and CDR2 SNEGSKA (reference sequence). The CDR3 protein is CSARGLTEAFF. In nucleotides, the CDR3 is TGCAGTGCTAGAGGACTAACTGAAGCTTTCTTT.